This T cell receptor beta chain was obtained from a study of T cell responses to AZD1222 COVID-19 vaccine. Sequencing used immunoSEQ multiplex PCR; TCRdb keeps in-frame clones, though not all of them. This table has 150,000 to 160,000 clones, over 75% appearing once. This TCR was sampled from an adult in good health. Here the sequenced sample was peripheral blood, taken on day 0 of AZD1222 vaccination.

The CDR3 here is CASSRRGVTEAFF. The CDR3, as DNA: TGTGCCAGCAGCAGGAGAGGGGTCACTGAAGCTTTCTTT. The chain carries TRBV5-8 and TRBJ1-1, with D possibly TRBD1 on 5 matching bases. Between the trimmed V and J ends, which lost 4 bases and 4 bases, there was a span of 11 bases. Germline V gene lookup returns CDR1 SGHTS and CDR2 YDEGEE. This CDR3 contains 13 residues. The whole variable domain, remainder taken from reference TRBV5-8 and TRBJ1-1, is EAGVTQSPTHLIKTRGQQATLRCSPISGHTSVYWYQQALGLGLQFLLWYDEGEERNRGNFPPRFSGRQFPNYSSELNVNALELEDSALYLCASSRRGVTEAFFGQGTRLTVV.